The clone carrying this TCR beta chain was seen a single time. This sample stems from a study of blood T cell repertoires in COVID-19. This CDR3 contains 13 residues. V was cut by 5 bases and J by 7 bases, with 11 bases left in between. Germline loops: CDR1 SGHTA, CDR2 FQGTGA. Libraries were prepared by immunoSEQ multiplex PCR; TCRdb keeps only in-frame clonotypes and omits some of them. The sample contains some 200,000 clones, 82% of which appear only once. Sequencing was done on a sample of PBMCs or T cells enriched from blood (not recorded which). V is TRBV7-3 and J is TRBJ2-2; possibly TRBD2 for D (5 bases). This receptor was identified in a man in his forties who had recovered from COVID-19. The CDR3 region is CASSVDYRGELFF. CDR3 coding DNA: TGTGCCAGCAGCGTCGACTACCGCGGGGAGCTGTTTTTT. The full variable domain, completed using reference TRBV7-3 and TRBJ2-2, is GAGVSQTPSNKVTEKGKYVELRCDPISGHTALYWYRQSLGQGPEFLIYFQGTGAADDSGLPNDRFFAVRPEGSVSTLKIQRTERGDSAVYLCASSVDYRGELFFGEGSRLTVL.